The rows below give T cell receptor beta chains drawn from one sample of a study of vaccination and CD4 T cells after COVID-19. The antigens these receptors bind are not known. TCRdb used MiXCR to reprocess the PCR reads, holding one entry per CDR3 protein. The sample consists of tens of thousands of distinct CDR3 sequences, roughly 60% of them appearing once. Sequenced material: CD4+ T cells from blood, cultured in vitro. Receptor source: a human donor who had recovered from COVID-19. Both conserved end residues are part of each CDR3. Fields, in order: clone size, D gene, J gene, V gene, CDR3 DNA, CDR3 protein. D genes are given only for firm matches. For some rows the clone size is stated as once, few or many, or as a class when expanded; others skip it.

>few|.|TRBJ2-2|TRBV7-2
TGTGCCAGCAGCCCAAGACAGGGACTGACTACAGGGGAGCTGTTTTTT
CASSPRQGLTTGELFF
>few|.|TRBJ2-2|TRBV20-1
TGCAGTGCTAGAGATCCAGCGAGAACGAACACCGGGGAGCTGTTTTTT
CSARDPARTNTGELFF
>.|TRBD1|TRBJ2-7|TRBV30
TGTGCCTGGAGTGTGCTCCCACAGGGGTACGAGCAGTACTTC
CAWSVLPQGYEQYF
>.|.|TRBJ1-6|TRBV19
TGTGCCAGTAGTATAGACCGGGGCCAAAATTCACCCCTCCACTTT
CASSIDRGQNSPLHF
>.|.|TRBJ2-7|TRBV7-2
TGTGCCAGCAGCTTATGGGGTGGGGACGAGCAGTACTTC
CASSLWGGDEQYF
>.|.|TRBJ1-5|TRBV6-2/TRBV6-3
TGTGCCAGCAGTTCTATGGTCGTGCCCAATCAGCCCCAGCATTTT
CASSSMVVPNQPQHF
>.|.|TRBJ2-2|TRBV10-2
TGCGCCAGCCACCCCAGGGGCACCGGGGAGCTGTTTTTT
CASHPRGTGELFF
>.|TRBD1|TRBJ1-2|TRBV20-1
TGCAGTGCTACCCTTGGACAGGGCGGAGGGAGAGGCTACACCTTC
CSATLGQGGGRGYTF
>few|.|TRBJ1-6|TRBV10-1
TGCGCCAGCTCGCGTCAACGGACCAATTCACCCCTCCACTTT
CASSRQRTNSPLHF
>.|TRBD1|TRBJ2-1|TRBV6-2/TRBV6-3
TGTGCCAGCAGCCCGACAGGGCGCTCTTTCAATGAGCAGTTCTTC
CASSPTGRSFNEQFF
>.|.|TRBJ2-7|TRBV11-2
TGTGCCAGCAGCTTAGAGGCAGGGTGGACCTACGAGCAGTACTTC
CASSLEAGWTYEQYF
>few|.|TRBJ1-5|TRBV20-1
TGCAGTGGAGTATATAGCAATCAGCCCCAGCATTTT
CSGVYSNQPQHF
>.|.|TRBJ1-1|TRBV11-2
TGTGCCAGCAGCCGTACCCAGGCCGGGGGGGCTACTGAAGCTTTCTTT
CASSRTQAGGATEAFF
>.|TRBD1|TRBJ2-7|TRBV12-3/TRBV12-4
TGTGCCAGCAGTTTAGTAATTCGATTTGGGGGACAGGCCTACGAGCAGTACTTC
CASSLVIRFGGQAYEQYF
>.|.|TRBJ2-5|TRBV20-1
TGCAGTGCTAGGACTGTAGGGGGGGCCCAAGAGACCCAGTACTTC
CSARTVGGAQETQYF
>.|.|TRBJ2-2|TRBV4-1
TGCGCCAGCAGCCAACCCCGTGACACCGGGGAGCTGTTTTTT
CASSQPRDTGELFF
>.|TRBD2|TRBJ2-7|TRBV2
TGTGCCAGCATACAAGGACTAGCGGGAGCCTACGAGCAGTACTTC
CASIQGLAGAYEQYF
>.|.|TRBJ1-5|TRBV6-2/TRBV6-3
TGTGCCAGCAGTTCGACGGGGGGTTACAATCAGCCCCAGCATTTT
CASSSTGGYNQPQHF
>.|.|TRBJ1-3|TRBV7-2
TGTGCCAGCAGCTTACAGGGAGCGTCCGGAAACACCATATATTTT
CASSLQGASGNTIYF
>.|.|TRBJ1-1|TRBV7-2
TGTGCCAGCAGCTTAGGTTTTGGAGACACTGAAGCTTTCTTT
CASSLGFGDTEAFF
>few|TRBD1|TRBJ1-1|TRBV2
TGTGCCAGCAGTGATACAGGGGGCACTGAAGCTTTCTTT
CASSDTGGTEAFF
>once|.|TRBJ2-1|TRBV20-1
TGCAGTGCCAATAAAGGGGGGAGGAGTGGTGAGCAGTTCTTC
CSANKGGRSGEQFF